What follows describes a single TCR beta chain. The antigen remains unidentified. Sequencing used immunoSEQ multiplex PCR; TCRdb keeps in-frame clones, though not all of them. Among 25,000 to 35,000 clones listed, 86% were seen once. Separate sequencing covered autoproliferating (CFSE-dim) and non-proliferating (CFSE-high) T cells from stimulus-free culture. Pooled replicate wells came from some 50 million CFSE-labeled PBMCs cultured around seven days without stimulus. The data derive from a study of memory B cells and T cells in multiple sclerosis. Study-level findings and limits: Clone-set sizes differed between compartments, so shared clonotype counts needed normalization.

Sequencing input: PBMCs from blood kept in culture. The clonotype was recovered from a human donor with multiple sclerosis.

CDR3 loop: CASSFTGSGTDTQYF. The DNA of the CDR3 is TGTGCCAGCAGCTTTACAGGGAGTGGCACAGATACGCAGTATTTT. The chain joins TRBV7-3 to TRBJ2-3, with D tentatively TRBD1 (6 bases). V lost 3 bases, J lost 1 base, and 11 bases lay in between. This CDR3 has 15 residues. Germline loops: CDR1 SGHTA, CDR2 FQGTGA.